The sequence of this T cell receptor (beta chain) was determined in a study of blood T cell repertoires in COVID-19. The assay was immunoSEQ multiplex PCR, and TCRdb's table has in-frame clones only and misses some. The profile shows more than 250,000 clones, about four fifths of them singletons. This clone was detected once. This CDR3 has 15 amino acids. V gave up 6 bases and J gave up 10 bases, with 19 bases separating them. Germline V lookup: CDR1 MNHEY, CDR2 SVGAGI. The sequence was obtained from a man aged 40-49 years who had been exposed to COVID-19. The chain uses TRBV6-5 and TRBJ1-6, with D possibly matching TRBD1 (5 bases). Sequencing input: PBMCs or T cells enriched from blood (not recorded which). This chain's CDR3 is CASRGGVSENSPLHF. CDR3 nucleotide sequence: TGTGCCAGCAGGGGGGGGGTTTCGGAGAACTCACCCCTCCACTTT.